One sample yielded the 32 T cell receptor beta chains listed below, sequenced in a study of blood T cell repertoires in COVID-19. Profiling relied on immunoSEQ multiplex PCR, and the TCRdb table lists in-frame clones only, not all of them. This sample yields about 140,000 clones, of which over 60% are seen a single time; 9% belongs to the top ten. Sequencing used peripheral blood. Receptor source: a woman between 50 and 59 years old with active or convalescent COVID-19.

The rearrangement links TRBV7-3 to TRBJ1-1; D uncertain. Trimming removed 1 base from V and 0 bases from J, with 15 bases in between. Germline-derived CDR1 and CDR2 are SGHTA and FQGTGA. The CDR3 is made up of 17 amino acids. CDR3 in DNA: TGTGCCAGCAGCTTAATACCTGCGGGCAGCATGAACACTGAAGCTTTCTTT. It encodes CASSLIPAGSMNTEAFF. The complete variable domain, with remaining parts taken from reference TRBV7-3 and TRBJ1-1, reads GAGVSQTPSNKVTEKGKYVELRCDPISGHTALYWYRQSLGQGPEFLIYFQGTGAADDSGLPNDRFFAVRPEGSVSTLKIQRTERGDSAVYLCASSLIPAGSMNTEAFFGQGTRLTVV.

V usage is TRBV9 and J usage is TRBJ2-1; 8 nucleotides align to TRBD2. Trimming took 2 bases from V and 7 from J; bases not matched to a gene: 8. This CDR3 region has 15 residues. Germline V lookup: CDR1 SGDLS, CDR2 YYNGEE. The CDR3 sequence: CASSVASGPENEQFF. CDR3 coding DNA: TGTGCCAGCAGCGTGGCTAGCGGGCCTGAGAATGAGCAGTTCTTC.

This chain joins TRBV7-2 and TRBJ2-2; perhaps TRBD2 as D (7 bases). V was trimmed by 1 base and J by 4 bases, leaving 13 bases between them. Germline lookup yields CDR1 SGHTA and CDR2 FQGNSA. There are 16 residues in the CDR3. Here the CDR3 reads CASSLGGGAGTGELFF. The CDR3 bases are TGTGCCAGCAGCTTAGGGGGGGGCGCTGGCACCGGGGAGCTGTTTTTT.

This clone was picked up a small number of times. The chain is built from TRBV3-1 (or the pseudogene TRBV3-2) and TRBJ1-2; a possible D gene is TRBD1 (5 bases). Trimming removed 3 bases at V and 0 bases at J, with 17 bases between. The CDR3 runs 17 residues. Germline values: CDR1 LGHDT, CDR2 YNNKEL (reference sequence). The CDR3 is CASSQKFGTGANYGYTF. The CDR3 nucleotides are TGTGCCAGCAGCCAGAAGTTTGGGACGGGAGCTAACTATGGCTACACCTTC.

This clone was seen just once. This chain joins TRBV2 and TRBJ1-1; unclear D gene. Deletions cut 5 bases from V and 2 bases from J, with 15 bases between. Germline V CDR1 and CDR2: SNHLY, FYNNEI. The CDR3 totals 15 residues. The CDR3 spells CASSPLPSRNTEAFF. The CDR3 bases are TGTGCCAGCAGTCCCCTGCCCTCCAGAAACACTGAAGCTTTCTTT.

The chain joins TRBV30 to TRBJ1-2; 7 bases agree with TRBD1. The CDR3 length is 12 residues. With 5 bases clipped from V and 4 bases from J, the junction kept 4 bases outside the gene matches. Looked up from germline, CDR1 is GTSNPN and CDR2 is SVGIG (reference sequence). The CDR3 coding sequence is TGTGCCTGGGTTGGGACAGCCTATGGCTACACCTTC. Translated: CAWVGTAYGYTF.

As DNA, the CDR3 is TGTGCCAGCAGCTCCTCCAACTATGGCTACACCTTC. As protein: CASSSSNYGYTF. J is TRBJ1-2 and V is TRBV7-9; D remains unclear. CDR1 is SEHNR and CDR2 is FQNEAQ in the germline V gene (reference sequence). The CDR3 extends over 12 amino acids. V lost 4 bases and J 2 bases, leaving 5 bases between the germline ends.

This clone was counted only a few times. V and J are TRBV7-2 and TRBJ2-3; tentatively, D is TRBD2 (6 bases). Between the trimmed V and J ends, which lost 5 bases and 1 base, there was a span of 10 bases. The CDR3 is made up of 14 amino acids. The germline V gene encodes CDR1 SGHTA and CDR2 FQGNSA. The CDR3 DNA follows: TGTGCCAGCAGCCGGAGGGAGGGCACAGATACGCAGTATTTT. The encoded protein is CASSRREGTDTQYF.

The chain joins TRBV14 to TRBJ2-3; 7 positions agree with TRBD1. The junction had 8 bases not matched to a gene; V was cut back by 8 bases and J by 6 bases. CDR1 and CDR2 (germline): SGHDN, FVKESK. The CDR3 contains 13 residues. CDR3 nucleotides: TGTGCCAGCTCCGGGGTCAGGGGGGATACGCAGTATTTT. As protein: CASSGVRGDTQYF.

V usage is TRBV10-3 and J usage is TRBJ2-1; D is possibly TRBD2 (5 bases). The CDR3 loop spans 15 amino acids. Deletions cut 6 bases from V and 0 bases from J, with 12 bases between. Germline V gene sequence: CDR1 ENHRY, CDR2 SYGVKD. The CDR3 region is CAISKDSSSYNEQFF. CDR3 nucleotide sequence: TGTGCCATCAGCAAGGACTCGAGCTCCTACAATGAGCAGTTCTTC.

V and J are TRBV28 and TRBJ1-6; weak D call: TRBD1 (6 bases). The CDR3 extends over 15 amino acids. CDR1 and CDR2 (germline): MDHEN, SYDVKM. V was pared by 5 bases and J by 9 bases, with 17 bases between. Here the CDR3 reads CASSPGGGLGSPLHF. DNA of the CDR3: TGTGCCAGCAGTCCCGGGGGGGGGCTAGGTTCACCCCTCCACTTT.

CDR3 region: CASSPGLAGDTTQYF. The CDR3 DNA reads as TGTGCCAGCAGCCCGGGACTAGCGGGAGACACTACGCAGTATTTT. This chain links TRBV7-2 with TRBJ2-3; TRBD2 agrees at 14 bases. The CDR3 has 15 residues. V gave up 5 bases and J gave up 8 bases; unmatched junction bases: 6. Germline values: CDR1 SGHTA, CDR2 FQGNSA.

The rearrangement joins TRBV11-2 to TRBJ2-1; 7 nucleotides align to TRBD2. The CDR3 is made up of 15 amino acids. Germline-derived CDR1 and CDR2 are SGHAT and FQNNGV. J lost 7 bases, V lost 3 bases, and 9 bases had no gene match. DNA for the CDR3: TGTGCCAGCAGCTTCGGCGGGAGTAATAGAAATGAGCAGTTCTTC. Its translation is CASSFGGSNRNEQFF.

CDR3 nucleotide sequence: TGTGCCAGCAGCCAATGGGGAGGGCGGGAGTCTTATGAGCAGTTCTTC. Translated: CASSQWGGRESYEQFF. This chain joins TRBV11-2 and TRBJ2-1; 7 positions match TRBD2. CDR3 size: 16 residues. CDR1 and CDR2 from the germline V gene are SGHAT and FQNNGV. Germline trimming cut 5 bases from V and 8 bases from J; bases unmatched to any gene: 15.

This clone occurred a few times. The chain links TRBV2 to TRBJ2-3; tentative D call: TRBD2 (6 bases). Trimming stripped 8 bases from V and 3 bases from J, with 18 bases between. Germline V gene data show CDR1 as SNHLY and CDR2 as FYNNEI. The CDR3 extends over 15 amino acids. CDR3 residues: CASGPRGSRTDTQYF. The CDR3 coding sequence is TGTGCCAGCGGCCCCCGGGGGAGTCGGACAGATACGCAGTATTTT.

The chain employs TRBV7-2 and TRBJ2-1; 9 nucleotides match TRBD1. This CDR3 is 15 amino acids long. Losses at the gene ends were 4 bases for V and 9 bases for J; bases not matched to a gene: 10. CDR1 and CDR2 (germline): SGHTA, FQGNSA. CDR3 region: CASSSTGTGFREQFF. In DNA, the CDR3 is TGTGCCAGCAGCTCGACCGGGACAGGGTTTCGTGAGCAGTTCTTC.

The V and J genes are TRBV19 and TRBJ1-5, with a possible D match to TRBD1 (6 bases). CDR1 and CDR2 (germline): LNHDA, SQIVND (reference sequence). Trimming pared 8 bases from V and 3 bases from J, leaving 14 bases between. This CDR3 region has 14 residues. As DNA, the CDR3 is TGTGCCAGTCACTTTACAGGGTCCAATCAGCCCCAGCATTTT. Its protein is CASHFTGSNQPQHF.

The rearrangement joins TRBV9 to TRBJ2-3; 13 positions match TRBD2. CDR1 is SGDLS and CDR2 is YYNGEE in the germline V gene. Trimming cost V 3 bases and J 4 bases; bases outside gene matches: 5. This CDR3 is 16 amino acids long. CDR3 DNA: TGTGCCAGCAGCGCCCAACTAGCGGGAGGGGCAGATACGCAGTATTTT. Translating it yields CASSAQLAGGADTQYF.

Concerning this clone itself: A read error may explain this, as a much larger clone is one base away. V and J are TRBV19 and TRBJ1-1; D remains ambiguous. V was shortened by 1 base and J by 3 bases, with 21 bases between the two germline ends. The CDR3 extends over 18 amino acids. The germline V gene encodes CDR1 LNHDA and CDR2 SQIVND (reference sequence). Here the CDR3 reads CASSIVNEWERDHTEAFF. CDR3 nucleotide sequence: TGTGCCAGTAGTATAGTCAATGAGTGGGAGCGCGATCACACTGAAGCTTTCTTT.

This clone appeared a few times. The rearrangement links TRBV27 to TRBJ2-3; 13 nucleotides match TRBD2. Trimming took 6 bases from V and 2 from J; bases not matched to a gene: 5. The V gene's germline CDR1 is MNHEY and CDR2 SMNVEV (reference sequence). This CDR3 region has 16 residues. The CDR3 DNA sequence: TGTGCCAGCAGCCCACTAGCGGGAGGGTACACAGATACGCAGTATTTT. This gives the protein CASSPLAGGYTDTQYF.

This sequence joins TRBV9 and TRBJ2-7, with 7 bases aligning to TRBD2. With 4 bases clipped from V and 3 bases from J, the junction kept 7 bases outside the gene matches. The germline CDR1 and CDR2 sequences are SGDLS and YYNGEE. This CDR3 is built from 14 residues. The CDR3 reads CASSLSGDGYEQYF. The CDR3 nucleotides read TGTGCCAGCAGCCTCAGCGGGGACGGCTACGAGCAGTACTTC.

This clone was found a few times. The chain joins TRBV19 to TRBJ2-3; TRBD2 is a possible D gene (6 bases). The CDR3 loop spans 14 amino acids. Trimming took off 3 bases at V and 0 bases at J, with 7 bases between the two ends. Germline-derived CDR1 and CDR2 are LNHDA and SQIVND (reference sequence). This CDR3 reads CASSIAGSTDTQYF. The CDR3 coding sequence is TGTGCCAGTAGTATCGCGGGGAGCACAGATACGCAGTATTTT.

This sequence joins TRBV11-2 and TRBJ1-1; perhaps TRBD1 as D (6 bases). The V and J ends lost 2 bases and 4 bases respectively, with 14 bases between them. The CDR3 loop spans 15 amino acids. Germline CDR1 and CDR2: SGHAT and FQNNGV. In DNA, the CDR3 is TGTGCCAGCAGCTTATGGGGTGTGGGGGCCACTGAAGCTTTCTTT. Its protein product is CASSLWGVGATEAFF.

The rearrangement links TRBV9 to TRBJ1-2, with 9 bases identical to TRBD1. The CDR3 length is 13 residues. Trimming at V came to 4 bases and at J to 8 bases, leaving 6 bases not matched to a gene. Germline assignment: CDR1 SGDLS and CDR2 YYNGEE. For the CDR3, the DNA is TGTGCCAGCAGCCTAGGACAGGGGCGCGGCTACACCTTC. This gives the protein CASSLGQGRGYTF. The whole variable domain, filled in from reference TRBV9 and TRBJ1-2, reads DSGVTQTPKHLITATGQRVTLRCSPRSGDLSVYWYQQSLDQGLQFLIQYYNGEERAKGNILERFSAQQFPDLHSELNLSSLELGDSALYFCASSLGQGRGYTFGSGTRLTVV.

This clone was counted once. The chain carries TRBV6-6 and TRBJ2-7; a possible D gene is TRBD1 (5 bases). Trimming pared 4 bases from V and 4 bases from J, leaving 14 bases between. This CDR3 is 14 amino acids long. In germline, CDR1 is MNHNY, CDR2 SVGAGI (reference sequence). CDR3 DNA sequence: TGTGCCAGCAGTTCCATGTGGGGCTCGTACGAGCAGTACTTC. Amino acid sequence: CASSSMWGSYEQYF.

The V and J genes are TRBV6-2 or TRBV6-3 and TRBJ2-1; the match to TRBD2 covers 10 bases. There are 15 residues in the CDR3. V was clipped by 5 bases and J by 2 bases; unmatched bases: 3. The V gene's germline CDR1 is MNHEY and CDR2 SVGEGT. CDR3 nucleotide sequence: TGTGCCAGCAGTAAGCGGGAGGGAGCCTACAATGAGCAGTTCTTC. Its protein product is CASSKREGAYNEQFF.

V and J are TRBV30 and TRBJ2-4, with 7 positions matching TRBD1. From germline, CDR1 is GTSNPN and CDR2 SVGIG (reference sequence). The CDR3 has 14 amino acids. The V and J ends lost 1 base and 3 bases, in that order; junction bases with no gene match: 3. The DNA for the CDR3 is TGTGCCTGGAGTGAGGGGGCTAGCAAAAACATTCAGTACTTC. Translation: CAWSEGASKNIQYF.

The CDR3 DNA reads as TGTGCCAGCAGCCAAACGGACAGGGCCTATGGCTACACCTTC. It is translated as CASSQTDRAYGYTF. V gene TRBV14 combines with J gene TRBJ1-2, with TRBD1 matching 8 bases. The CDR3 is made up of 14 amino acids. The germline CDR1 and CDR2 sequences are SGHDN and FVKESK. Unmatched junction bases numbered 3, after V lost 2 bases and J lost 4 bases.

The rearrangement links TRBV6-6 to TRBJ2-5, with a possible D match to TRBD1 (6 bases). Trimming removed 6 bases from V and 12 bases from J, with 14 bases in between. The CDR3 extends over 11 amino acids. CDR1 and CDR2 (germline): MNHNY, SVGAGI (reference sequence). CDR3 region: CASSPGVRKYF. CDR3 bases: TGTGCCAGCAGCCCAGGGGTTAGAAAGTACTTC.

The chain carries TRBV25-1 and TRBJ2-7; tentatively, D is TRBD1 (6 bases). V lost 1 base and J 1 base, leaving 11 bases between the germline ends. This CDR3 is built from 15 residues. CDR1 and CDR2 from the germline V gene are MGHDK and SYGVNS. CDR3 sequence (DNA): TGTGCCAGCAGTGAATCAGGGGTACGATCCTACGAGCAGTACTTC. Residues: CASSESGVRSYEQYF.

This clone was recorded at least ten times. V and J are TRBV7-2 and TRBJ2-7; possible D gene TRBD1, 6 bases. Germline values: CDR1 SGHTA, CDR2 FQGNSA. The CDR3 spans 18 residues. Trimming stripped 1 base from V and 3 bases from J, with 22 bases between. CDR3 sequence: CASSLVVGWQGRLYEQYF. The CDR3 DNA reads TGTGCCAGCAGCTTAGTGGTAGGGTGGCAGGGGCGACTCTACGAGCAGTACTTC.

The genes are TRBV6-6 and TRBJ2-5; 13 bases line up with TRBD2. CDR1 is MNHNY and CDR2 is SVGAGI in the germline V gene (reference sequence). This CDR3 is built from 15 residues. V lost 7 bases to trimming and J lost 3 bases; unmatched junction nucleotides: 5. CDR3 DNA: TGTGCCAGCAATCCTGGGACTAGCGGGGAAGAGACCCAGTACTTC. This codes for CASNPGTSGEETQYF.